The clone carrying this T cell receptor beta chain was seen at least ten times. The source of the sample is a study of T cells in Graves' hyperthyroidism and ophthalmopathy. The CDR3 extends over 15 amino acids. The germline V gene has CDR1 MDHEN and CDR2 SYDVKM. The V segment lost 6 bases and the J segment 2 bases; nucleotides outside the gene matches: 5. From RNA transcripts, TCR beta CDR3 regions were amplified. A first-round RT-PCR of the TCR CDR3 used the HTBI primer set. Each CDR3 protein gets one entry after TCRdb re-called the multiplex PCR reads with MiXCR. The table shows almost 350,000 distinct CDR3 sequences, with about a sixth occurring only once.

V is TRBV28 and J is TRBJ2-2; TRBD1 aligns across 8 bases. Specimen: blood. The TCR sequence derives from a woman between 35 and 50 years old with Graves' ophthalmopathy. CDR3 loop: CASRPGQVNTGELFF. In DNA form, the CDR3 reads TGTGCCAGCAGACCGGGACAGGTTAACACCGGGGAGCTGTTTTTT.